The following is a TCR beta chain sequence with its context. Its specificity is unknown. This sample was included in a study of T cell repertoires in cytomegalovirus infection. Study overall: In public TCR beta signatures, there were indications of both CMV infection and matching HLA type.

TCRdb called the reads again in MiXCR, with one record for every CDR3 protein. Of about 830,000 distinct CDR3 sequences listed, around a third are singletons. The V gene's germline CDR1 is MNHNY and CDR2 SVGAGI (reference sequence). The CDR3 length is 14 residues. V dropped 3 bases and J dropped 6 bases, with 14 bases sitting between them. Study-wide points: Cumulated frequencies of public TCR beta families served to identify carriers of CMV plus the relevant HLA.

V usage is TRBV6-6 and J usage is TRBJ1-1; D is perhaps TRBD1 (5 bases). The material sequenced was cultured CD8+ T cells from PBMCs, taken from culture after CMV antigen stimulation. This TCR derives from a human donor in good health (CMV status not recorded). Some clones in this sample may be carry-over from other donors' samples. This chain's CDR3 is CASSYPRDPAEAFF. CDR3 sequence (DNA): TGTGCCAGCAGTTATCCCAGGGATCCCGCTGAAGCTTTCTTT.